The entry below describes one T cell receptor (beta chain). This record belongs to a study of blood T cells in healthy people across ages. The use of a sample-barcoded 5' primer and a J-beta primer mix characterized a second PCR of roughly 7 to 11 cycles. TCRdb itself ran the 5' RACE reads through MiXCR, one entry per CDR3 protein. The sample carries some 1.4 million distinct CDR3 sequences, roughly 40% recorded once. The clonotype was recovered from a woman aged 18-29 years in good health. Sample: blood.

This chain's CDR3 is CASSTLDGSYNEQFF. CDR3 nucleotides: TGTGCCAGCAGTACATTGGACGGCTCCTACAATGAGCAGTTCTTC. The chain couples TRBV28 to TRBJ2-1; D gene ambiguous. V was trimmed by 5 bases and J by 0 bases, leaving 11 bases between them. CDR1 is MDHEN, CDR2 SYDVKM, per germline. This CDR3 spans 15 amino acids.